What follows are 13 T cell receptor beta chains derived from one specimen sequenced in a study of T cell responses to AZD1222 COVID-19 vaccine. Assay used: immunoSEQ multiplex PCR; TCRdb lists only in-frame clones, some missing. This table has over 95,000 clones, about 89% appearing once. The sample in question was peripheral blood, obtained on day 0 of AZD1222 vaccination. These receptor sequences come from an adult in good health.

This chain links TRBV5-1 with TRBJ2-6; 12 nucleotides match TRBD1. The V and J ends lost 0 bases and 1 base, in that order; junction bases with no gene match: 2. The germline gives CDR1 SGHRS, CDR2 YFSETQ. The CDR3 runs 18 residues. Written as DNA, the CDR3 is TGCGCCAGCAGCTTGGAGGGACAGGGGGCATCTGGGGCCAACGTCCTGACTTTC. It specifies CASSLEGQGASGANVLTF.

The CDR3 DNA is TGTGCCAGCTCCTACGGGGGGGCAAACACCGGGGAGCTGTTTTTT. This codes for CASSYGGANTGELFF. J is TRBJ2-2 and V is TRBV7-7; 8 bases align to TRBD2. Germline loops: CDR1 SSHAT, CDR2 FNYEAQ (reference sequence). This CDR3 spans 15 amino acids. V lost 8 bases to trimming and J lost 2 bases; unmatched junction nucleotides: 7.

The rearrangement joins TRBV7-9 to TRBJ1-1; possible D gene TRBD1, 6 bases. The germline gives CDR1 SEHNR, CDR2 FQNEAQ (reference sequence). V was pared by 6 bases and J by 7 bases, with 15 bases between. The CDR3 runs 13 residues. This chain's CDR3 is CASSSRGGDEAFF. The CDR3 DNA reads as TGTGCCAGCAGTTCCAGGGGTGGAGATGAAGCTTTCTTT.

The chain links TRBV7-3 to TRBJ2-1; possibly TRBD2 for D (5 bases). V was cut by 5 bases and J by 2 bases, with 7 bases left in between. The germline CDR1 and CDR2 sequences are SGHTA and FQGTGA. This CDR3 comprises 13 residues. The CDR3 reads CASSLGTYNEQFF. In nucleotides, the CDR3 is TGTGCCAGCAGCCTCGGGACCTACAATGAGCAGTTCTTC.

V gene TRBV19 combines with J gene TRBJ2-3; possible D gene TRBD2, 5 bases. Between the trimmed V and J ends, which lost 4 bases and 2 bases, there was a span of 16 bases. The CDR3 is 16 residues long. Germline lookup yields CDR1 LNHDA and CDR2 SQIVND (reference sequence). CDR3 DNA: TGTGCCAGTAGTACACGGCCACGGGGAGACACAGATACGCAGTATTTT. Amino acids: CASSTRPRGDTDTQYF.

The V gene is TRBV6-1, the J gene TRBJ1-2, with D maybe TRBD1 (6 bases). Germline CDR1 is MNHNS and CDR2 is SASEGT. Trimming cost V 1 base and J 4 bases, with 13 bases left between them. The CDR3 totals 15 residues. The CDR3 reads CASSEVGGTFYGYTF. The CDR3 nucleotides read TGTGCCAGCAGTGAAGTAGGGGGGACCTTCTATGGCTACACCTTC.

This chain links TRBV19 with TRBJ2-6; tentative D call: TRBD1 (6 bases). V was shortened by 4 bases and J by 4 bases, with 11 bases between the two germline ends. Germline V gives CDR1 LNHDA, CDR2 SQIVND (reference sequence). The CDR3 spans 15 residues. The CDR3 region is CASSTGEAGANVLTF. As DNA, the CDR3 is TGTGCCAGTAGTACAGGGGAAGCGGGGGCCAACGTCCTGACTTTC.

This rearrangement joins TRBV6-2 or TRBV6-3 to TRBJ2-7; weak D call: TRBD1 (5 bases). Per the germline V gene, CDR1 is MNHEY and CDR2 is SVGEGT. V was trimmed by 7 bases and J by 0 bases, leaving 16 bases between them. CDR3 length: 15 residues. CDR3 region: CASTPGWGLSYEQYF. The CDR3 DNA reads as TGTGCCAGCACCCCCGGGTGGGGCCTCTCCTACGAGCAGTACTTC.

The CDR3 region is CASSLGWQIYGYTF. Written as DNA, the CDR3 is TGTGCCAGCAGTTTGGGGTGGCAGATCTATGGCTACACCTTC. The V and J genes are TRBV28 and TRBJ1-2; D gene ambiguous. Between the trimmed V and J ends, which lost 3 bases and 4 bases, there was a span of 12 bases. In germline, CDR1 is MDHEN, CDR2 SYDVKM. The CDR3 contains 14 residues.

The rearrangement uses TRBV9 and TRBJ2-7, with 8 bases that match TRBD1. The germline V gene encodes CDR1 SGDLS and CDR2 YYNGEE. The V segment lost 7 bases and the J segment 6 bases; nucleotides outside the gene matches: 15. The CDR3 is 15 amino acids. CDR3 sequence (DNA): TGTGCCAGCTCCCCGGACAGGGTGCGTTCCAGCGAGCAGTACTTC. This gives the protein CASSPDRVRSSEQYF.

V gene TRBV2 combines with J gene TRBJ2-7; TRBD1 matches 10 bases. CDR1 SNHLY and CDR2 FYNNEI come from the germline V gene. This CDR3 has 15 amino acids. V gave up 6 bases and J gave up 9 bases; unmatched junction bases: 14. The CDR3 reads CASSQRRGTGAGQYF. The CDR3 DNA sequence: TGTGCCAGCAGCCAACGTAGGGGGACAGGGGCCGGGCAGTACTTC.

The J gene is TRBJ1-2, the V gene TRBV5-1, with D possibly being TRBD1 (6 bases). CDR1 and CDR2 (germline): SGHRS, YFSETQ. This CDR3 has 15 residues. V gave up 0 bases and J gave up 3 bases, with 12 bases separating them. CDR3 protein: CASSLGGAGDYGYTF. The CDR3 DNA reads as TGCGCCAGCAGCTTGGGTGGGGCAGGGGACTATGGCTACACCTTC.

The CDR3 nucleotides read TGTGCCAGCAGCTTAGTCTTAACCGGTATTTACGAGCAGTACTTC. Its translation: CASSLVLTGIYEQYF. J is TRBJ2-7 and V is TRBV7-2; D unresolved. V was pared by 1 base and J by 4 bases, with 14 bases between. CDR3 length equals 15 residues. Germline CDR1 reads SGHTA; CDR2 reads FQGNSA.